This TCR beta chain was found in a study of blood T cells in healthy people across ages. The second PCR ran about 6 to 12 cycles with a sample-barcoded 5' primer and J-beta primers. TCRdb used MiXCR to reprocess the 5' RACE reads, holding one entry per CDR3 protein. The data contain about 580,000 distinct CDR3 sequences, around 50% of them singletons. This clonotype has more than one count but fewer than ten. Trimming at V came to 5 bases and at J to 7 bases, leaving 5 bases not matched to a gene. There are 13 residues in the CDR3. Germline values: CDR1 MGHDK, CDR2 SYGVNS. The rearrangement joins TRBV25-1 to TRBJ1-2; 9 bases align to TRBD1. This sequence originates from a man of 80 years or more in good health. Material for sequencing was blood. CDR3 loop: CASSRTGGVGYTF. DNA for the CDR3: TGTGCCAGCAGTCGAACAGGGGGCGTTGGCTACACCTTC.